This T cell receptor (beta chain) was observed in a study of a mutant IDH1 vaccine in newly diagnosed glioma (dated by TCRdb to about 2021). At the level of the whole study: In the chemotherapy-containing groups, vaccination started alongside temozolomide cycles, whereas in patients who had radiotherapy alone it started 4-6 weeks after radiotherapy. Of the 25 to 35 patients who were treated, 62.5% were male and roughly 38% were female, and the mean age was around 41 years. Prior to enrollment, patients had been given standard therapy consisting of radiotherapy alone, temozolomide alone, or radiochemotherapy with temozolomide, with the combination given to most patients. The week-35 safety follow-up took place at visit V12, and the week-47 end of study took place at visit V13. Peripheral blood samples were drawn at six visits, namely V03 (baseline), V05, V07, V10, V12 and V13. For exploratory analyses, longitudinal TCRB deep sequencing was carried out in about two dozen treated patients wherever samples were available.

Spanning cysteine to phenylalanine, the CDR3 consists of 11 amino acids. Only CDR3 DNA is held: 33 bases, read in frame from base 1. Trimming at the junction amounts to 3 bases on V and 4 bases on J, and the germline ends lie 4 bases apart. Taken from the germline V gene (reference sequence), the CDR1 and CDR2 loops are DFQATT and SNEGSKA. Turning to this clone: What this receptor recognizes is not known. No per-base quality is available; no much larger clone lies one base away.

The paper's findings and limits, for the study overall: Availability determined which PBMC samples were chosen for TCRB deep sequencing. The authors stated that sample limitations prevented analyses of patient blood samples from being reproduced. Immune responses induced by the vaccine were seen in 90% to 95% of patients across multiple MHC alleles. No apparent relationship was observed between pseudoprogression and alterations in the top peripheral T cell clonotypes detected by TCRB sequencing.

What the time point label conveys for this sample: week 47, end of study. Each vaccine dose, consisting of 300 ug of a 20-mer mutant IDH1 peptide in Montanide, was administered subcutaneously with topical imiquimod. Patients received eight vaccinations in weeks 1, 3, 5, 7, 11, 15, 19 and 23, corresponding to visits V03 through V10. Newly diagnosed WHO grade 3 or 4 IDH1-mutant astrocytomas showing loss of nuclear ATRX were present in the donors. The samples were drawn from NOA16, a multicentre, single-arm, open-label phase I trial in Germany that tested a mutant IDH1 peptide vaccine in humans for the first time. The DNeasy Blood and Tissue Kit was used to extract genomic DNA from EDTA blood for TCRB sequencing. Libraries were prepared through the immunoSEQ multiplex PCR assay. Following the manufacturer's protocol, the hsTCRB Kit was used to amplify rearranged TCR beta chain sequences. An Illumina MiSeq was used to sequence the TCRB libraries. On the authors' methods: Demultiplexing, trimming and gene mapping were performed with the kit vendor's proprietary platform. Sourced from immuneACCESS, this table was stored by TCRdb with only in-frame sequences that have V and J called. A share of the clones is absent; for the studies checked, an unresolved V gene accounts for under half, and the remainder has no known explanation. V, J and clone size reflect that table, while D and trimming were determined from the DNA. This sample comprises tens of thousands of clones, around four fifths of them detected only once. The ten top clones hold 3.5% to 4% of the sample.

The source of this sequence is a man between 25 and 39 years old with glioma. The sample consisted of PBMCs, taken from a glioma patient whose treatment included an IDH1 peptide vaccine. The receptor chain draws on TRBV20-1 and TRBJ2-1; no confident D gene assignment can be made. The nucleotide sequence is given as TGCAGTGCTAGGGGGTACAATGAGCAGTTCTTC. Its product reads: CSARGYNEQFF.